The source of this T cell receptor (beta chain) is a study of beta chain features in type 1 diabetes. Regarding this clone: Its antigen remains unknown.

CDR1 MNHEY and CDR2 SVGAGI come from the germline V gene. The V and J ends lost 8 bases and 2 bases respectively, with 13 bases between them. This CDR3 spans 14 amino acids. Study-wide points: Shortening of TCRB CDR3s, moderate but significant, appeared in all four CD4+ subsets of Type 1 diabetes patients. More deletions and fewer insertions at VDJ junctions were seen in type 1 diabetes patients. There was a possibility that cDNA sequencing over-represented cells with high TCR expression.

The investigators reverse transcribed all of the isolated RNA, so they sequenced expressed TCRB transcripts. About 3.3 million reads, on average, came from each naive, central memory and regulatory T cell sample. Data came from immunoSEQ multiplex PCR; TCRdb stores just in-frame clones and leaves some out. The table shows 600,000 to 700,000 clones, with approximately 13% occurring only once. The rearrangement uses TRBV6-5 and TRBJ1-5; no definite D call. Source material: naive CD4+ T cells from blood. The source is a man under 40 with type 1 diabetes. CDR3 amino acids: CASGEVRGNQPQHF. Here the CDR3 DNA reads TGTGCCAGCGGGGAAGTACGGGGCAATCAGCCCCAGCATTTT.